These 16 T cell receptor beta chains share one sample of origin, sequenced in a study of shared clonotypes between healthy human individuals. As defined, naive CD8 cells were CD45RO-negative and positively selected for CCR7, with terminally differentiated effector memory CD45RA+ cells excluded. Sequenced by immunoSEQ multiplex PCR; TCRdb stores in-frame clones only, minus some. There are millions of clones in the sample; around 96% occur only once, and 0.85% to 1.2% lies in the top ten. The specimen sequenced was naive CD8+ T cells sorted from blood. All receptors derive from a man aged 18 to 30 in good health.

This rearrangement joins TRBV30 to TRBJ1-4; D remains ambiguous. V was pared by 4 bases and J by 4 bases, with 13 bases between. Germline V gene data show CDR1 as GTSNPN and CDR2 as SVGIG (reference sequence). The CDR3 loop spans 14 amino acids. CDR3 in amino acids: CAWTGIGNNEKLFF. The CDR3 nucleotides read TGTGCCTGGACCGGCATAGGGAATAATGAAAAACTGTTTTTT.

The CDR3 sequence: CASSERGGQYSNQPQHF. The CDR3 region has the DNA TGTGCCAGCAGTGAAAGGGGCGGACAATATAGCAATCAGCCCCAGCATTTT. V gene TRBV6-1 combines with J gene TRBJ1-5; possible D gene TRBD1, 5 bases. Germline CDR1 and CDR2: MNHNS and SASEGT. Trimming took 2 bases from V and 0 from J, leaving 14 bases between them. The CDR3 is 17 residues long.

The chain is built from TRBV9 and TRBJ1-1, with a tentative D call TRBD1 (5 bases). CDR3 length: 12 amino acids. V gave up 7 bases and J gave up 1 base, with 8 bases separating them. The V gene's germline CDR1 is SGDLS and CDR2 YYNGEE. CDR3 sequence reads: CASGAGNTEAFF. Written as DNA, the CDR3 is TGTGCCAGCGGGGCAGGGAACACTGAAGCTTTCTTT.

The J gene is TRBJ2-1, the V gene TRBV7-8; 13 positions agree with TRBD2. With V trimmed by 8 bases and J by 2 bases, 6 bases remained unmatched. The CDR3 totals 16 residues. Germline CDR1 SGHVS, CDR2 FQNEAQ. CDR3 region: CASGTSGGVPYNEQFF. For the CDR3, the DNA is TGTGCCAGCGGAACTAGCGGGGGGGTCCCCTACAATGAGCAGTTCTTC.

This chain connects TRBV10-3 to TRBJ2-7, with 9 bases identical to TRBD1. Germline V gene data show CDR1 as ENHRY and CDR2 as SYGVKD. The J segment lost 4 bases and the V segment lost 5 bases, leaving 9 bases of the junction unmatched. The CDR3 length is 15 residues. The CDR3 nucleotides read TGTGCCATCAGTTTCCAACAGGGGGCCCTTTACGAGCAGTACTTC. This gives the protein CAISFQQGALYEQYF.

This clone was detected only once. At the DNA level, this CDR3 is encoded by other sequences in the same sample as well. The rearrangement joins TRBV13 to TRBJ2-7; 10 bases are a match to TRBD1. V lost 3 bases, J lost 3 bases, and 2 bases stayed unmatched. From germline, CDR1 is PRHDT and CDR2 FYEKMQ (reference sequence). The CDR3 sequence is 14 residues long. This CDR3 is CASSLTGGLYEQYF. CDR3 bases: TGTGCCAGCAGCTTGACAGGGGGCCTCTACGAGCAGTACTTC.

The rearrangement links TRBV10-3 to TRBJ1-1; no firm D call. This CDR3 region has 12 residues. CDR1 and CDR2 from the germline V gene are ENHRY and SYGVKD. V lost 0 bases, J lost 6 bases, and 5 bases lay in between. This CDR3 is CAISESFPEAFF. CDR3 DNA sequence: TGTGCCATCAGTGAGTCGTTTCCTGAAGCTTTCTTT.

This clone was detected only once. The chain combines TRBV14 with TRBJ1-2, with 7 bases lining up with TRBD1. The CDR3 is made up of 17 amino acids. V lost 0 bases and J lost 8; bases outside the gene matches: 15. Germline CDR1 SGHDN, CDR2 FVKESK. The CDR3 DNA is TGTGCCAGCAGCCAAGAAGAGGGATTACAGGGGTGGTACGGCTACACCTTC. This translates into CASSQEEGLQGWYGYTF.

The V call is TRBV7-9, the J call TRBJ2-5; no definite D call. The germline V gene has CDR1 SEHNR and CDR2 FQNEAQ (reference sequence). V lost 5 bases and J 7 bases, leaving 17 bases between the germline ends. The CDR3 has 14 amino acids. CDR3 nucleotide sequence: TGTGCCAGCAGCCCCACCGACTCACTTGGGACCCAGTACTTC. Its protein product is CASSPTDSLGTQYF.

The chain is built from TRBV18 and TRBJ2-2; D possibly corresponds to TRBD2 (6 bases). Per the germline V gene, CDR1 is KGHSH and CDR2 is LQKENI. Deletions cut 2 bases from V and 4 bases from J, with 8 bases between. This CDR3 is built from 14 residues. DNA of the CDR3: TGTGCCAGCTCACCAGAGGGAGGCACCGGGGAGCTGTTTTTT. Translation: CASSPEGGTGELFF.

The rearrangement joins TRBV6-6 to TRBJ2-5; D is uncertain. Germline V CDR1 and CDR2: MNHNY, SVGAGI (reference sequence). This CDR3 region has 14 residues. The V and J ends lost 9 bases and 4 bases respectively, with 18 bases between them. This CDR3 is CASSDPGPGETQYF. CDR3 coding DNA: TGTGCCAGTTCCGACCCAGGCCCGGGAGAGACCCAGTACTTC.

The chain uses TRBV7-2 and TRBJ2-5; D possibly corresponds to TRBD2 (7 bases). The germline gives CDR1 SGHTA, CDR2 FQGNSA. The CDR3 loop spans 16 amino acids. Trimming shortened V by 0 bases and J by 2 bases, and 13 bases separated the two germline ends. CDR3 loop: CASSLAWRGPQETQYF. The CDR3 DNA reads TGTGCCAGCAGCTTAGCGTGGCGGGGGCCTCAAGAGACCCAGTACTTC.

This clone showed up just once. The chain couples TRBV4-2 to TRBJ1-1; no clear D. This CDR3 region has 15 residues. Germline values: CDR1 LGHNA, CDR2 YNFKEQ. Between the trimmed V and J ends, which lost 4 bases and 3 bases, there was a span of 15 bases. CDR3 nucleotide sequence: TGTGCCAGCAGCCGACGAGAGGGCGAGGACACTGAAGCTTTCTTT. It translates to CASSRREGEDTEAFF.

The V call is TRBV30, the J call TRBJ2-5; tentatively, D is TRBD1 or TRBD2 (5 bases each). There are 15 residues in the CDR3. The germline V gene has CDR1 GTSNPN and CDR2 SVGIG (reference sequence). V gave up 2 bases and J gave up 1 base, with 14 bases separating them. CDR3 residues: CAWSSIGDPQETQYF. DNA of the CDR3: TGTGCCTGGAGTTCGATTGGGGACCCCCAAGAGACCCAGTACTTC.

About this clone: This specimen includes other DNA sequences encoding the same CDR3. V usage is TRBV4-1 and J usage is TRBJ2-3, with 10 bases lining up with TRBD2. The CDR3 runs 17 residues. Germline lookup yields CDR1 MGHRA and CDR2 YSYEKL. The ends lost 0 bases at V and 4 bases at J; junction bases unmatched: 7. CDR3: CASSQDPPSGGADTQYF. CDR3 in DNA: TGCGCCAGCAGCCAAGATCCCCCTAGCGGGGGTGCAGATACGCAGTATTTT.

The chain recombines TRBV30 with TRBJ2-7, with D possibly TRBD2 on 6 matching bases. With 0 bases removed from V and 3 bases from J, the gap between germline ends came to 21 bases. CDR3 length equals 17 residues. Germline CDR1 and CDR2: GTSNPN and SVGIG (reference sequence). The CDR3 bases are TGTGCCTGGAGTGTGGGATATCGGGACTTGGGCCTCTACGAGCAGTACTTC. Amino acids: CAWSVGYRDLGLYEQYF.